One and the same sample provided the 16 T cell receptor beta chains below, sequenced in a study of PD-1 blockade in classical Hodgkin lymphoma. After autologous stem cell transplantation all patients relapsed, and prior brentuximab vedotin exposure differed between cohorts. The protocol was immunoSEQ multiplex PCR, while the TCRdb copy is restricted to in-frame clones and leaves out a portion. The profile shows around 44,000 clones, 85% to 90% of them singletons. The sequencing used peripheral blood mononuclear cells (PBMCs), collected before the second cycle of nivolumab. Source of these receptors: a human donor with classical Hodgkin lymphoma.

This sequence joins TRBV15 and TRBJ1-2, with 7 positions matching TRBD1. Germline V gives CDR1 LNHNV, CDR2 YYDKDF (reference sequence). Unmatched junction bases numbered 10, after V lost 0 bases and J lost 6 bases. The CDR3 loop spans 16 amino acids. The CDR3 nucleotides are TGTGCCACCAGCAGAGATCGGCAAGCAGGGGGGCATGGCTACACCTTC. This sequence encodes CATSRDRQAGGHGYTF.

The chain couples TRBV5-6 to TRBJ1-1, with D maybe TRBD1 (6 bases). CDR3 length equals 14 residues. Deletions cut 3 bases from V and 6 bases from J, with 15 bases between. CDR1 and CDR2 from the germline V gene are SGHDT and YYEEEE. In DNA form, the CDR3 reads TGTGCCAGCAGCTCTACCGGGACAAAGGCTGAAGCTTTCTTT. Translation gives CASSSTGTKAEAFF.

This clone appeared once. The chain links TRBV4-2 to TRBJ2-7; 11 nucleotides line up with TRBD2. The CDR3 covers 17 residues. The germline V gene has CDR1 LGHNA and CDR2 YNFKEQ. V shed 4 bases and J 7 bases; nucleotides not matched to a gene: 15. The CDR3: CASSLRVLSGGAWEQYF. The CDR3 DNA sequence: TGTGCCAGCAGCCTTCGAGTCCTTAGCGGGGGGGCCTGGGAGCAGTACTTC.

The genes are TRBV29-1 and TRBJ1-4; D may be TRBD1 (6 bases). The CDR3 covers 14 residues. Per the germline V gene, CDR1 is SQVTM and CDR2 is ANQGSEA. V shed 4 bases and J shed 4 bases, with 13 bases lying between them. The CDR3 DNA is TGCAGCGTTGCTGAGGGGGTCCTTAATGAAAAACTGTTTTTT. Translation gives CSVAEGVLNEKLFF.

This sequence joins TRBV7-3 and TRBJ1-1; possible D gene TRBD1, 5 bases. Trimming shortened V by 1 base and J by 8 bases, and 11 bases separated the two germline ends. This CDR3 comprises 13 residues. Germline V lookup: CDR1 SGHTA, CDR2 FQGTGA. Here the CDR3 DNA reads TGTGCCAGCAGCTTAAATTGGGGGGAGGAAGCTTTCTTT. This sequence encodes CASSLNWGEEAFF.

The chain employs TRBV19 and TRBJ2-1, with a tentative D call TRBD1 (5 bases). The CDR3 has 12 amino acids. Germline lookup yields CDR1 LNHDA and CDR2 SQIVND (reference sequence). Between the trimmed V and J ends, which lost 1 base and 9 bases, there was a span of 7 bases. Here the CDR3 reads CASSIVGVEQFF. CDR3 coding DNA: TGTGCCAGTAGTATAGTAGGGGTTGAGCAGTTCTTC.

The chain links TRBV19 to TRBJ2-2, with a tentative D call TRBD1 (6 bases). CDR3 length: 14 residues. The V end was cut by 6 bases, the J end by 2 bases, with 10 bases between. CDR1 LNHDA and CDR2 SQIVND come from the germline V gene (reference sequence). This chain's CDR3 is CASRDSLNTGELFF. DNA for the CDR3: TGTGCCAGTAGGGACAGCCTCAACACCGGGGAGCTGTTTTTT.

The V call is TRBV7-2, the J call TRBJ1-2, with 10 bases matching TRBD1. Germline V lookup: CDR1 SGHTA, CDR2 FQGNSA. This CDR3 spans 15 amino acids. Losses at the gene ends were 2 bases for V and 6 bases for J; bases not matched to a gene: 6. CDR3 loop: CASSLSGGTGDGYTF. The CDR3 DNA follows: TGTGCCAGCAGCTTATCGGGGGGGACAGGGGATGGCTACACCTTC.

The chain employs TRBV2 and TRBJ1-6; D possibly corresponds to TRBD1 (6 bases). The V end was cut by 4 bases, the J end by 4 bases, with 14 bases between. Germline V gene sequence: CDR1 SNHLY, CDR2 FYNNEI. CDR3 length: 16 amino acids. The CDR3 sequence is CASSAGNQGYNSPLHF. DNA for the CDR3: TGTGCCAGCAGTGCGGGGAATCAGGGGTATAATTCACCCCTCCACTTT.

The genes are TRBV25-1 and TRBJ1-6; 8 bases map to TRBD1. Germline trimming cut 6 bases from V and 7 bases from J; bases unmatched to any gene: 5. CDR3 length equals 14 residues. Germline V gene sequence: CDR1 MGHDK, CDR2 SYGVNS. The DNA of the CDR3 is TGTGCCAGCAGGGCACAGGGGGGAAATTCACCCCTCCACTTT. As protein: CASRAQGGNSPLHF. The complete variable domain, with remaining parts taken from reference TRBV25-1 and TRBJ1-6, reads EADIYQTPRYLVIGTGKKITLECSQTMGHDKMYWYQQDPGMELHLIHYSYGVNSTEKGDLSSESTVSRIRTEHFPLTLESARPSHTSQYLCASRAQGGNSPLHFGNGTRLTVT.

This clone appeared a few times. V usage is TRBV28 and J usage is TRBJ1-2; tentatively, D is TRBD1 (5 bases). Germline CDR1 reads MDHEN; CDR2 reads SYDVKM. This CDR3 spans 14 amino acids. V was clipped by 6 bases and J by 6 bases, with 17 bases between them. This CDR3 is CASRIGARPNGYTF. The CDR3 DNA reads as TGTGCCAGCAGGATCGGGGCGCGACCTAATGGCTACACCTTC.

This clone was counted a single time. The genes are TRBV28 and TRBJ1-2; TRBD1 aligns across 8 bases. The CDR3 extends over 12 amino acids. Unmatched junction bases numbered 6, after V lost 7 bases and J lost 8 bases. Germline values: CDR1 MDHEN, CDR2 SYDVKM. CDR3 protein: CASTTGGGGYTF. As DNA, the CDR3 is TGTGCCAGCACTACAGGGGGTGGGGGCTACACCTTC.

The genes are TRBV5-6 and TRBJ1-3; TRBD1 might be the D (5 bases). The length of the CDR3 is 16 residues. Germline CDR1 SGHDT, CDR2 YYEEEE. V lost 2 bases, J lost 0 bases, and 12 bases lay in between. In nucleotides, the CDR3 is TGTGCCAGCAGCTTACGGACACAGAACTCTGGAAACACCATATATTTT. Amino acid sequence: CASSLRTQNSGNTIYF.

V gene TRBV28 combines with J gene TRBJ2-7; 8 positions agree with TRBD1. The CDR3 length is 13 residues. V lost 5 bases to trimming and J lost 6 bases; unmatched junction nucleotides: 6. In germline, CDR1 is MDHEN, CDR2 SYDVKM. The DNA for the CDR3 is TGTGCCAGCAGTGGACAGGGTTTTGGCGAGCAGTACTTC. Translation: CASSGQGFGEQYF.

The J gene is TRBJ2-1, the V gene TRBV11-2; D is possibly TRBD1 (5 bases). The CDR3 sequence is 12 residues long. Trimming removed 6 bases from V and 7 bases from J, with 10 bases in between. CDR1 and CDR2 (germline): SGHAT, FQNNGV. CDR3 bases: TGTGCCAGCAGTTCCGACAGTAATGAGCAGTTCTTC. It specifies CASSSDSNEQFF.

This sequence joins TRBV5-1 and TRBJ2-1; a weak D match, TRBD1 (6 bases). Germline lookup yields CDR1 SGHRS and CDR2 YFSETQ. The CDR3 has 13 residues. V lost 3 bases and J lost 5, with 9 bases in between. The CDR3 sequence is CASSSGQNNEQFF. As DNA, the CDR3 is TGCGCCAGCAGCTCCGGACAGAACAATGAGCAGTTCTTC.